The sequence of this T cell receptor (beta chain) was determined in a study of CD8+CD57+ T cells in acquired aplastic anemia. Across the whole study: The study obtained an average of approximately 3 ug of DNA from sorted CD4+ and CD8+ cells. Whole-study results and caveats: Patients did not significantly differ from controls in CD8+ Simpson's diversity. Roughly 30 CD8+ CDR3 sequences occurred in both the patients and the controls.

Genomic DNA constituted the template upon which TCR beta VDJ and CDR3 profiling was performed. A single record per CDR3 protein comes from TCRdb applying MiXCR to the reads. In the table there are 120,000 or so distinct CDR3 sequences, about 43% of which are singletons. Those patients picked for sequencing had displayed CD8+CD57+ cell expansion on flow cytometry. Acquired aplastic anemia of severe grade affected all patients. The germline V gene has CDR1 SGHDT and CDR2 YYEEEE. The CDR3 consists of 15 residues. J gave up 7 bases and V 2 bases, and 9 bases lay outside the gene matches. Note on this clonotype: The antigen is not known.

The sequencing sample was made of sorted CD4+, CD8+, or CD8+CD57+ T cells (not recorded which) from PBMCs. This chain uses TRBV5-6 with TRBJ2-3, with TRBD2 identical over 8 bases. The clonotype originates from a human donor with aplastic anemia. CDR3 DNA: TGTGCCAGCAGCTTTCGGGGGGGCTCTGACTATACGCAGTATTTT. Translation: CASSFRGGSDYTQYF.